This T cell receptor beta chain was sequenced for a study of PD-1 blockade in mismatch repair-deficient tumors. CDR3 length: 12 amino acids. The V and J ends lost 3 bases and 8 bases respectively, with 10 bases between them. The germline V gene has CDR1 PRHDT and CDR2 FYEKMQ (reference sequence). Some clones are missing from TCRdb's copy, which holds only in-frame ones; the method was immunoSEQ multiplex PCR. This table has 15,000 to 20,000 clones, more than 70% appearing once. The source material was PBMCs, sampled before pembrolizumab treatment. The V call is TRBV13, the J call TRBJ1-1, with D hard to call. This sequence was found in an adult with mismatch repair-deficient cancer. In DNA, the CDR3 is TGTGCCAGCAGCTTCGCCCCCGGAGAAGCTTTCTTT. It encodes CASSFAPGEAFF.